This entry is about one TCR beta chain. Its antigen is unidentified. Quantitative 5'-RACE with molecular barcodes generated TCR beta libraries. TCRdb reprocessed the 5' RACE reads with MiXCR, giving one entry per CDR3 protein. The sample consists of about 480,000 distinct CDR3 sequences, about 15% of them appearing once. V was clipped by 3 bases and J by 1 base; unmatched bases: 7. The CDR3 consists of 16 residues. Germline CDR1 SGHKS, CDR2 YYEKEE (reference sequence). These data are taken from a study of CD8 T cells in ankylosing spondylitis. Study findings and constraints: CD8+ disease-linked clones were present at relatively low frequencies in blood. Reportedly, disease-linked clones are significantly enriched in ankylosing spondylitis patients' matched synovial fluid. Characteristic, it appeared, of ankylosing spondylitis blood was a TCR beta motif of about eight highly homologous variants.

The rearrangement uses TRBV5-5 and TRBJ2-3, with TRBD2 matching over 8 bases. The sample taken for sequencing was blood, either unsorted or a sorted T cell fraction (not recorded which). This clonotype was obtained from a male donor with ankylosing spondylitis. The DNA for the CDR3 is TGTGCCAGCAGCTCCCTTGGACTAGCCGGCACAGATACGCAGTATTTT. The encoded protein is CASSSLGLAGTDTQYF.